What follows are 23 T cell receptor beta chains derived from one specimen sequenced in a study of blood T cell repertoires in COVID-19. Data came from immunoSEQ multiplex PCR; TCRdb stores just in-frame clones and leaves some out. The profile shows about 110,000 clones, 85% of them singletons. Sequencing used peripheral blood. Every receptor here comes from a woman in her fifties or sixties with COVID-19, enrolled during active disease.

This clone occurred once. The rearrangement links TRBV7-9 to TRBJ1-4, with 9 nucleotides matching TRBD1. Germline V gives CDR1 SEHNR, CDR2 FQNEAQ (reference sequence). The V segment lost 4 bases and the J segment 7 bases; nucleotides outside the gene matches: 10. The CDR3 extends over 16 amino acids. This chain's CDR3 is CASSSLLGQGLEKLFF. The CDR3 bases are TGTGCCAGCAGCTCCCTCTTGGGACAGGGTCTTGAAAAACTGTTTTTT. The whole variable domain, remainder taken from reference TRBV7-9 and TRBJ1-4, is DTGVSQNPRHKITKRGQNVTFRCDPISEHNRLYWYRQTLGQGPEFLTYFQNEAQLEKSRLLSDRFSAERPKGSFSTLEIQRTEQGDSAMYLCASSSLLGQGLEKLFFGSGTQLSVL.

This clone appeared a single time. This rearrangement joins TRBV29-1 to TRBJ2-1; D might be TRBD2 (5 bases). The germline V and J ends were trimmed by 3 bases and 0 bases, with 12 bases remaining between them. The CDR3 covers 15 residues. Germline CDR1 is SQVTM and CDR2 is ANQGSEA. The CDR3 loop reads CSVDFSDPSYNEQFF. Here the CDR3 DNA reads TGCAGCGTTGACTTTAGCGATCCCTCCTACAATGAGCAGTTCTTC.

J is TRBJ2-3 and V is TRBV11-2; the D gene is possibly TRBD2 (6 bases). CDR3 length equals 14 residues. Trimming took 3 bases from V and 3 from J, leaving 10 bases between them. Germline loops: CDR1 SGHAT, CDR2 FQNNGV. CDR3 coding DNA: TGTGCCAGCAGCTTGGGACTGGCTACAGATACGCAGTATTTT. Protein sequence: CASSLGLATDTQYF.

The rearrangement joins TRBV11-2 to TRBJ1-2; no definite D call. Trimming pared 4 bases from V and 7 bases from J, leaving 19 bases between. This CDR3 has 15 amino acids. The germline CDR1 and CDR2 sequences are SGHAT and FQNNGV. The CDR3: CASSSTHPSSLGYTF. In nucleotides, the CDR3 is TGTGCCAGCAGCTCAACTCACCCAAGCTCTCTTGGCTACACCTTC.

In regard to this clone: The junction departs from germline at one end; a sequencing error may be responsible. The J gene is TRBJ1-1, the V gene TRBV7-9; TRBD1 matches at 9 bases. The CDR3 runs 12 residues. Per germline, CDR1 SEHNR and CDR2 FQNEAQ (reference sequence). In DNA, the CDR3 is TGCCAGTCTGGACAGGGGTTGACTGAAGCTTTCTTT. Protein sequence: CQSGQGLTEAFF.

This chain uses TRBV21-1 with TRBJ2-5; the D call TRBD1 from the table was never checked on the DNA. TRBV21-1 represents a pseudogene. The length of the CDR3 is 17 residues. CDR3 in amino acids: CASSPQGLRQGQETQYF. The CDR3 DNA reads as TGTGCCAGCAGCCCCCAGGGCCTGAGACAGGGGCAAGAGACCCAGTACTTC.

This sequence joins TRBV7-2 and TRBJ1-2, with 8 positions matching TRBD1. Trimming cost V 4 bases and J 0 bases; bases outside gene matches: 10. The CDR3 totals 17 residues. Germline assignment: CDR1 SGHTA and CDR2 FQGNSA. For the CDR3, the DNA is TGTGCCAGCAGCTCTCCCTCGGCAGGGGGCTCTAACTATGGCTACACCTTC. The encoded protein is CASSSPSAGGSNYGYTF.

The rearrangement uses TRBV5-4 and TRBJ1-4; 7 bases agree with TRBD1. This CDR3 region has 15 residues. Losses at the gene ends were 4 bases for V and 8 bases for J; bases not matched to a gene: 11. Germline V gene data show CDR1 as SGHNT and CDR2 as YYREEE (reference sequence). CDR3 in DNA: TGTGCCAGCAGCGATGGTCAGGGGGTACGGGAAAAACTGTTTTTT. Translated: CASSDGQGVREKLFF.

The chain combines TRBV2 with TRBJ2-7; no firm D call. Germline values: CDR1 SNHLY, CDR2 FYNNEI. CDR3 length equals 12 residues. Trimming shortened V by 7 bases and J by 0 bases, and 7 bases separated the two germline ends. CDR3 sequence (DNA): TGTGCCAGCATCATGAGCTCCTACGAGCAGTACTTC. The encoded protein is CASIMSSYEQYF. The full variable domain, its missing parts supplied by reference TRBV2 and TRBJ2-7, is EPEVTQTPSHQVTQMGQEVILRCVPISNHLYFYWYRQILGQKVEFLVSFYNNEISEKSEIFDDQFSVERPDGSNFTLKIRSTKLEDSAMYFCASIMSSYEQYFGPGTRLTVT.

The chain joins TRBV30 to TRBJ1-2; D remains unclear. With 1 base removed from V and 3 bases from J, the gap between germline ends came to 9 bases. The CDR3 has 13 amino acids. Germline CDR1 and CDR2: GTSNPN and SVGIG (reference sequence). In nucleotides, the CDR3 is TGTGCCTGGAGTGCCCAGGTGTACTATGGCTACACCTTC. Protein sequence: CAWSAQVYYGYTF.

This chain connects TRBV18 to TRBJ2-7; TRBD2 might be the D (5 bases). Germline-derived CDR1 and CDR2 are KGHSH and LQKENI. The V and J ends lost 8 bases and 2 bases respectively, with 16 bases between them. The CDR3 covers 14 residues. CDR3 coding DNA: TGTGCCAGCGGGCCCGGAGCGGAGACCTACGAGCAGTACTTC. Residues: CASGPGAETYEQYF.

The chain has TRBV7-9 and TRBJ2-1; D is ambiguous. The V end lost 8 bases, the J end lost 8 bases, and 10 bases lay between the germline ends. CDR3 size: 11 residues. Germline V gene sequence: CDR1 SEHNR, CDR2 FQNEAQ (reference sequence). CDR3 amino acids: CASSPGYEQFF. The CDR3 DNA reads as TGTGCCAGCTCCCCGGGTTATGAGCAGTTCTTC.

This clone has more than one count but fewer than ten. The V gene is TRBV5-1, the J gene TRBJ1-1; 10 bases fit TRBD1. The V segment lost 0 bases and the J segment 0 bases; nucleotides outside the gene matches: 2. This CDR3 has 16 residues. Looked up from germline, CDR1 is SGHRS and CDR2 is YFSETQ. The DNA for the CDR3 is TGCGCCAGCAGCTTGGCGACAGGGGGCGTGAACACTGAAGCTTTCTTT. Translating it yields CASSLATGGVNTEAFF.

The chain employs TRBV12-3 or TRBV12-4 and TRBJ2-5; 9 nucleotides align to TRBD1. V shed 3 bases, J shed 5 bases, and the junction held 1 base outside the gene matches. The CDR3 runs 13 residues. CDR3 coding DNA: TGTGCCAGCAGTTTGGGACAGGGTGAGACCCAGTACTTC. This codes for CASSLGQGETQYF.

The V call is TRBV9, the J call TRBJ1-1, with D maybe TRBD1 (6 bases). The CDR3 totals 18 residues. Trimming pared 7 bases from V and 0 bases from J, leaving 25 bases between. Germline values: CDR1 SGDLS, CDR2 YYNGEE. DNA of the CDR3: TGTGCCAGCCCCCCTGGTATGACAGGAGGAATCATGAACACTGAAGCTTTCTTT. This sequence encodes CASPPGMTGGIMNTEAFF.

This chain connects TRBV7-9 to TRBJ1-2; no clear D gene. Trimming stripped 10 bases from V and 6 bases from J, with 12 bases between. Germline V gene lookup returns CDR1 SEHNR and CDR2 FQNEAQ (reference sequence). The CDR3 contains 11 residues. The CDR3 nucleotides are TGTGCCACCACCCCAGATGATGGCTACACCTTC. Protein product: CATTPDDGYTF. Complete variable domain (other parts from reference TRBV7-9 and TRBJ1-2): DTGVSQNPRHKITKRGQNVTFRCDPISEHNRLYWYRQTLGQGPEFLTYFQNEAQLEKSRLLSDRFSAERPKGSFSTLEIQRTEQGDSAMYLCATTPDDGYTFGSGTRLTVV.

The rearrangement joins TRBV5-8 to TRBJ2-1, with 8 nucleotides matching TRBD2. The CDR3 is 14 amino acids. V lost 0 bases to trimming and J lost 5 bases; unmatched junction nucleotides: 1. CDR1 and CDR2 from the germline V gene are SGHTS and YDEGEE. CDR3 DNA: TGTGCCAGCAGCTTGGGGACTAGCAACAATGAGCAGTTCTTC. This sequence encodes CASSLGTSNNEQFF. The full variable domain, completed using reference TRBV5-8 and TRBJ2-1, is EAGVTQSPTHLIKTRGQQATLRCSPISGHTSVYWYQQALGLGLQFLLWYDEGEERNRGNFPPRFSGRQFPNYSSELNVNALELEDSALYLCASSLGTSNNEQFFGPGTRLTVL.

Comment on this clone: Other nucleotide sequences from this sample produce the same CDR3. The chain combines TRBV5-4 with TRBJ1-2, with TRBD1 identical over 7 bases. Germline loops: CDR1 SGHNT, CDR2 YYREEE (reference sequence). The CDR3 loop spans 15 amino acids. Trimming at V came to 0 bases and at J to 6 bases, leaving 8 bases not matched to a gene. The CDR3 nucleotides are TGTGCCAGCAGCTTGGCGACAGGGAGGAAGGATGGCTACACCTTC. Amino acid sequence: CASSLATGRKDGYTF.

V is TRBV6-6 and J is TRBJ2-3, with 12 bases that match TRBD2. The length of the CDR3 is 16 residues. The J segment lost 4 bases and the V segment lost 6 bases, leaving 8 bases of the junction unmatched. Germline V gene data show CDR1 as MNHNY and CDR2 as SVGAGI (reference sequence). The CDR3 nucleotides are TGTGCCAGCAGGCCACTAGCGGGGGGCGCATCAGATACGCAGTATTTT. Its protein is CASRPLAGGASDTQYF.

This rearrangement joins TRBV3-1 (or the pseudogene TRBV3-2) to TRBJ2-1; 8 bases match TRBD2. The germline V gene has CDR1 LGHDT and CDR2 YNNKEL (reference sequence). The CDR3 extends over 15 amino acids. The V gene end was trimmed by 4 bases and the J gene end by 1 base; junction bases not matched to a gene: 3. The CDR3 reads CASSPGLASYNEQFF. In DNA form, the CDR3 reads TGTGCCAGCAGCCCCGGACTAGCTTCCTACAATGAGCAGTTCTTC.

The gene calls are TRBV23-1 and TRBJ2-5; 7 bases are a match to TRBD2. TRBV23-1 is sorted into the ORF group, with uncertain function. Trimming at V came to 2 bases and at J to 1 base, leaving 16 bases not matched to a gene. The CDR3 loop spans 19 amino acids. CDR3 DNA: TGCGCCAGCAGTCAACCCACGACTACAAGGGCGGGGGTCCAAGAGACCCAGTACTTC. Protein product: CASSQPTTTRAGVQETQYF.

V is TRBV28 and J is TRBJ1-2, with 9 bases that match TRBD1. The CDR3 totals 15 residues. Trimming cost V 6 bases and J 4 bases; bases outside gene matches: 9. Germline values: CDR1 MDHEN, CDR2 SYDVKM. The DNA of the CDR3 is TGTGCCAGCAGCTTACAGGGGGCGCTGGGCTATGGCTACACCTTC. The encoded protein is CASSLQGALGYGYTF.

V gene TRBV19 combines with J gene TRBJ1-1; maybe TRBD1 (5 bases). V was shortened by 1 base and J by 0 bases, with 18 bases between the two germline ends. The CDR3 spans 18 residues. CDR1 is LNHDA and CDR2 is SQIVND in the germline V gene (reference sequence). The CDR3, as DNA: TGTGCCAGTAGTATAGTTAAGAAGGTTGACAGCGTGAACACTGAAGCTTTCTTT. Its protein product is CASSIVKKVDSVNTEAFF.